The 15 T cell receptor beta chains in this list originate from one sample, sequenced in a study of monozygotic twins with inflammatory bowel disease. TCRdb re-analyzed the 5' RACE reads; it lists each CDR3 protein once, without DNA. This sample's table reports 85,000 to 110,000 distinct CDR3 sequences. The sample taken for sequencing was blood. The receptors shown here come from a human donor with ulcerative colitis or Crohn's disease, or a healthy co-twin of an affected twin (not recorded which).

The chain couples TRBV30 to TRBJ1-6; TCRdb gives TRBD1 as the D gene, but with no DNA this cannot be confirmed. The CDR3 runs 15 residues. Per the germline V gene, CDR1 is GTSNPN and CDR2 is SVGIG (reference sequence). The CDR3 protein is CAWSAPDRLGSPLHF.

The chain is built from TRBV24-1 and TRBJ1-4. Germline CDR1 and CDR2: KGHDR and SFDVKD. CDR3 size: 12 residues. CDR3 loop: CATSDLQGWLFF.

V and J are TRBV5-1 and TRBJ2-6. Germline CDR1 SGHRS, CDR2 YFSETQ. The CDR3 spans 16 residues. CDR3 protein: CASSKLSSSGANVLTF.

The CDR3 sequence: CSARVASGTGPFPGAQYF. The chain joins TRBV20-1 to TRBJ2-7; no DNA is available, so the TRBD1 call from TCRdb remains unchecked. The CDR3 is 18 amino acids. Germline values: CDR1 DFQATT, CDR2 SNEGSKA (reference sequence).

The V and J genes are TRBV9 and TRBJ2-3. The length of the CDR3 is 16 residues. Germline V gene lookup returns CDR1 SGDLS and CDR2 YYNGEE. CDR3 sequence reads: CASSVPISSYTDTQYF.

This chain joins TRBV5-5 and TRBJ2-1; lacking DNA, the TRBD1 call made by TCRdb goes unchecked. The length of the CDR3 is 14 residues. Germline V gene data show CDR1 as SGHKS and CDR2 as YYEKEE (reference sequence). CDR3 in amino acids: CASRKDRDYNEQFF. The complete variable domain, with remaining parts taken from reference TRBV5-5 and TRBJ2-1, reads DAGVTQSPTHLIKTRGQQVTLRCSPISGHKSVSWYQQVLGQGPQFIFQYYEKEERGRGNFPDRFSARQFPNYSSELNVNALLLGDSALYLCASRKDRDYNEQFFGPGTRLTVL.

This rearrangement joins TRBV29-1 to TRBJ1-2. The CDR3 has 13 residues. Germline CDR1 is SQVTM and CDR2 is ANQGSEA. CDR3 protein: CSIQQGPRDGYTF.

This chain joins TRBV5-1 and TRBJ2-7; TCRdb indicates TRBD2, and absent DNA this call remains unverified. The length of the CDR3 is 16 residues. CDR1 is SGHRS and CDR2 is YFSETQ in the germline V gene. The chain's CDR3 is CASSLTGTSGPYEQYF.

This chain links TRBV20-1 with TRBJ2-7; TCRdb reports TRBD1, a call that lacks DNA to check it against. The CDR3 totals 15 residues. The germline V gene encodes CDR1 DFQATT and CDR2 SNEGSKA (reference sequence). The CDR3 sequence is CSARDQGVISYEQYF.

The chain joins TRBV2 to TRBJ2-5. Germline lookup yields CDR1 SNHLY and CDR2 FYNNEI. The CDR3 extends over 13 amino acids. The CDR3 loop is CASSDVVMGTQYF.

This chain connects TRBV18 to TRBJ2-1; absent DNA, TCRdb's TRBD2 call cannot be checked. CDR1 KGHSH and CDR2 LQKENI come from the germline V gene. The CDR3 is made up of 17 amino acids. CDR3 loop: CASSRTSGPSSYNEQFF. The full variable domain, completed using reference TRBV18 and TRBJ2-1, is NAGVMQNPRHLVRRRGQEARLRCSPMKGHSHVYWYRQLPEEGLKFMVYLQKENIIDESGMPKERFSAEFPKEGPSILRIQQVVRGDSAAYFCASSRTSGPSSYNEQFFGPGTRLTVL.

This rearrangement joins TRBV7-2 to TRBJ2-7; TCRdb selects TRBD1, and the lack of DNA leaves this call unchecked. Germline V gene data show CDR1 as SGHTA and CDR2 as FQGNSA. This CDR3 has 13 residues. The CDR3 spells CASSPRSGNEQYF.

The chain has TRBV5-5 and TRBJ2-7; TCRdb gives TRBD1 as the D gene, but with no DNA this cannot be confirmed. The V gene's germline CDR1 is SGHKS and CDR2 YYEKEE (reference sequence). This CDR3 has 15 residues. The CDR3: CASSFRPGPSYEQYF.

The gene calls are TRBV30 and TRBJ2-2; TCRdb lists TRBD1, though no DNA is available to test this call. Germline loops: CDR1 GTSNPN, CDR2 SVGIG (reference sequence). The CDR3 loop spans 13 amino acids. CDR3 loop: CASRAGYTGELFF.

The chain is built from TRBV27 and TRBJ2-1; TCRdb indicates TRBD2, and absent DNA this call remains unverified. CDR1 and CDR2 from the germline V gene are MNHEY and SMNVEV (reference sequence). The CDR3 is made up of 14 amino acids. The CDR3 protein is CASSLGRGVNEQFF.